A single sample gave rise to the 20 T cell receptor beta chains below, sequenced in a study of T cells in localized non-small cell lung cancer. Sequencing was performed with immunoSEQ multiplex PCR; in TCRdb, only in-frame clones are kept and a portion is missing. In the table there are 30,000 to 40,000 clones, approximately 91% of which are singletons. Sequencing used peripheral blood, obtained before any cancer treatment. These receptor sequences come from a woman aged 35 to 70 with stage I lung adenocarcinoma.

The genes are TRBV9 and TRBJ1-1, with 11 bases that match TRBD1. The CDR3 covers 16 residues. CDR1 is SGDLS and CDR2 is YYNGEE in the germline V gene. V lost 3 bases, J lost 2 bases, and 6 bases stayed unmatched. Here the CDR3 DNA reads TGTGCCAGCAGCGAGCGGACAGGGGGCTTAAACACTGAAGCTTTCTTT. Encoded protein: CASSERTGGLNTEAFF.

This chain uses TRBV7-6 with TRBJ2-7; 8 nucleotides agree with TRBD1. CDR1 and CDR2 (germline): SGHVS, FNYEAQ. This CDR3 spans 17 amino acids. J was trimmed by 4 bases and V by 5 bases; bases with no gene match: 16. The CDR3 DNA reads as TGTGCCAGCAGCCCGGAGCCAGCCGGACAGGGATCGTACGAGCAGTACTTC. Its translation is CASSPEPAGQGSYEQYF.

The V call is TRBV2, the J call TRBJ2-3, with 8 positions matching TRBD2. CDR3 length equals 15 residues. Unmatched junction bases numbered 4, after V lost 5 bases and J lost 0 bases. Germline V CDR1 and CDR2: SNHLY, FYNNEI. The CDR3 bases are TGTGCCAGCAGTTTTCTAGCGGGCAGCACAGATACGCAGTATTTT. This codes for CASSFLAGSTDTQYF.

To note about this clone: Germline and junction disagree at one end, which may indicate a read error. Other DNA sequences in this sample translate to the same CDR3. This rearrangement joins TRBV6-5 to TRBJ2-5; D remains unclear. Germline-derived CDR1 and CDR2 are MNHEY and SVGAGI. CDR3 length equals 13 residues. The CDR3 DNA follows: TGTGCCAGCAGTTCGCAGATTGGCGAGACTCAGTACTTC. Translated: CASSSQIGETQYF.

The chain employs TRBV12-5 and TRBJ1-1; D ambiguous. Trimming shortened V by 3 bases and J by 3 bases, and 5 bases separated the two germline ends. The CDR3 runs 12 residues. Germline CDR1 and CDR2: LGHNT and FRNRAP. As DNA, the CDR3 is TGTGCTAGTGGTTTCGGCGACACTGAAGCTTTCTTT. It yields the protein CASGFGDTEAFF.

The chain uses TRBV4-1 and TRBJ1-5; TRBD1 matches at 9 bases. CDR1 is MGHRA and CDR2 is YSYEKL in the germline V gene. V shed 0 bases, J shed 0 bases, and the junction held 0 bases outside the gene matches. This CDR3 comprises 16 residues. CDR3 sequence: CASSQEQGASNQPQHF. DNA of the CDR3: TGCGCCAGCAGCCAAGAACAGGGGGCTAGCAATCAGCCCCAGCATTTT.

The V call is TRBV4-2, the J call TRBJ1-4; D may be TRBD1 (6 bases). Trimming removed 0 bases at V and 7 bases at J, with 15 bases between. Germline values: CDR1 LGHNA, CDR2 YNFKEQ. The CDR3 length is 16 residues. CDR3 protein: CASSQDGSGGGEKLFF. The CDR3 nucleotides are TGTGCCAGCAGCCAAGATGGGTCCGGGGGCGGTGAAAAACTGTTTTTT.

For the CDR3, the DNA is TGTGCCAGTAGTCTCGGACAGGGGGCCACTGAAGCTTTCTTT. It is translated as CASSLGQGATEAFF. The chain carries TRBV19 and TRBJ1-1, with 11 bases lining up with TRBD1. There are 14 residues in the CDR3. The ends lost 5 bases at V and 4 bases at J; junction bases unmatched: 3. Germline lookup yields CDR1 LNHDA and CDR2 SQIVND (reference sequence).

In its sample, this clone was seen once. V gene TRBV5-4 combines with J gene TRBJ2-1; D unresolved. The CDR3 spans 14 residues. The germline V and J ends were trimmed by 4 bases and 1 base, with 9 bases remaining between them. Germline CDR1 is SGHNT and CDR2 is YYREEE (reference sequence). This CDR3 is CASSRVSSYNEQFF. The CDR3 bases are TGTGCCAGCAGCCGGGTTAGTTCCTACAATGAGCAGTTCTTC. The entire variable domain, with the rest obtained from reference TRBV5-4 and TRBJ2-1, is as follows: ETGVTQSPTHLIKTRGQQVTLRCSSQSGHNTVSWYQQALGQGPQFIFQYYREEENGRGNFPPRFSGLQFPNYSSELNVNALELDDSALYLCASSRVSSYNEQFFGPGTRLTVL.

The chain joins TRBV6-4 to TRBJ1-2, with a possible D match to TRBD1 (5 bases). The germline gives CDR1 MRHNA, CDR2 SNTAGT. The CDR3 extends over 17 amino acids. Trimming removed 5 bases at V and 8 bases at J, with 27 bases between. CDR3 sequence (DNA): TGTGCCAGCAGTCATTCTCCCTGGGGCCTCGGACGTAAAGGCTACACCTTC. Its translation is CASSHSPWGLGRKGYTF.

J is TRBJ1-4 and V is TRBV7-9; D unclear. V lost 4 bases to trimming and J lost 6 bases, with 12 bases between them. This CDR3 region has 14 residues. In germline, CDR1 is SEHNR, CDR2 FQNEAQ (reference sequence). This CDR3 is CASSSLGQDEKLFF. DNA of the CDR3: TGTGCCAGCAGCTCCCTAGGGCAGGATGAAAAACTGTTTTTT.

The V gene is TRBV9, the J gene TRBJ2-7; D unresolved. The CDR3 is 13 amino acids. The germline V and J ends were trimmed by 4 bases and 1 base, with 9 bases remaining between them. Per germline, CDR1 SGDLS and CDR2 YYNGEE. CDR3 residues: CASSPHGSYEQYF. For the CDR3, the DNA is TGTGCCAGCAGCCCCCACGGGTCCTACGAGCAGTACTTC.

The chain is built from TRBV7-9 and TRBJ2-7; TRBD1 aligns across 7 bases. CDR1 is SEHNR and CDR2 is FQNEAQ in the germline V gene (reference sequence). The CDR3 covers 16 residues. V dropped 1 base and J dropped 0; count of bases not matched to a gene: 6. The CDR3 reads CASSLDEGAISYEQYF. CDR3 bases: TGTGCCAGCAGCTTAGACGAGGGGGCAATCTCCTACGAGCAGTACTTC.

CDR3 residues: CTSSQDHGTVQFF. The CDR3 nucleotides are TGCACCAGCAGCCAAGATCACGGGACAGTGCAGTTCTTC. This chain links TRBV1 with TRBJ2-1; TRBD1, as called in the table, went unchecked against the DNA. TRBV1 is a known pseudogene. This CDR3 contains 13 residues.

This clone was observed a single time. The chain has TRBV5-5 and TRBJ2-7; 9 bases are shared with TRBD2. This CDR3 region has 15 residues. The germline gives CDR1 SGHKS, CDR2 YYEKEE (reference sequence). The J segment lost 1 base and the V segment lost 4 bases, leaving 6 bases of the junction unmatched. The CDR3 DNA sequence: TGTGCCAGCAGCAACGGGGCGGGGGGGTCCTACGAGCAGTACTTC. This gives the protein CASSNGAGGSYEQYF.

The chain links TRBV7-6 to TRBJ1-2; TRBD1 might be the D (6 bases). The CDR3 has 13 residues. CDR1 is SGHVS and CDR2 is FNYEAQ in the germline V gene. V lost 2 bases and J lost 6, with 10 bases in between. CDR3 loop: CASSLRQEDGYTF. Here the CDR3 DNA reads TGTGCCAGCAGCTTACGACAGGAGGATGGCTACACCTTC. The full variable domain, completed using reference TRBV7-6 and TRBJ1-2, is GAGVSQSPRYKVTKRGQDVALRCDPISGHVSLYWYRQALGQGPEFLTYFNYEAQQDKSGLPNDRFSAERPEGSISTLTIQRTEQRDSAMYRCASSLRQEDGYTFGSGTRLTVV.

V is TRBV5-6 and J is TRBJ2-2; 8 nucleotides match TRBD1. V dropped 2 bases and J dropped 5; count of bases not matched to a gene: 8. Germline CDR1 SGHDT, CDR2 YYEEEE. The CDR3 extends over 16 amino acids. This CDR3 is CASSLGQGRLTGELFF. As DNA, the CDR3 is TGTGCCAGCAGCTTAGGACAGGGTCGGTTGACCGGGGAGCTGTTTTTT.

The CDR3 bases are TGTGCCAGCAGTTCCACAGGGACTAAGAACACTGAAGCTTTCTTT. This codes for CASSSTGTKNTEAFF. V usage is TRBV5-4 and J usage is TRBJ1-1, with D tentatively TRBD1 (6 bases). The ends were cut back, 5 bases at V and 1 base at J, with 15 bases in the middle. From germline, CDR1 is SGHNT and CDR2 YYREEE (reference sequence). The CDR3 has 15 amino acids. The full variable domain, in which reference TRBV5-4 and TRBJ1-1 provide the parts outside the CDR3, is ETGVTQSPTHLIKTRGQQVTLRCSSQSGHNTVSWYQQALGQGPQFIFQYYREEENGRGNFPPRFSGLQFPNYSSELNVNALELDDSALYLCASSSTGTKNTEAFFGQGTRLTVV.

This chain uses TRBV7-2 with TRBJ1-1; 8 bases agree with TRBD1. The CDR3 consists of 14 residues. Germline CDR1 and CDR2: SGHTA and FQGNSA. The J segment lost 10 bases and the V segment lost 5 bases, leaving 12 bases of the junction unmatched. The CDR3 sequence is CASSLTGGLIGAFF. Written as DNA, the CDR3 is TGTGCCAGCAGCCTAACAGGGGGGTTAATTGGAGCTTTCTTT.

The chain joins TRBV4-2 to TRBJ1-3, with a possible D match to TRBD1 (5 bases). CDR1 is LGHNA and CDR2 is YNFKEQ in the germline V gene. The CDR3 consists of 18 residues. Trimming removed 4 bases from V and 0 bases from J, with 19 bases in between. Here the CDR3 DNA reads TGTGCCAGCAGCCCGACATTACAGGACCCCTACTCTGGAAACACCATATATTTT. Translating it yields CASSPTLQDPYSGNTIYF.